What follows are 20 T cell receptor beta chains derived from one specimen sequenced in a study of cytomegalovirus exposure and HLA in healthy donors. PCR involved 60 Vbeta and 13 Jbeta primers. The method was immunoSEQ multiplex PCR; TCRdb's version includes in-frame clones alone and lacks a portion of them. The sample includes some 110,000 clones, approximately 80% of them seen just once. The sequencing input was PBMCs. The source of these receptors is a young woman in good health and CMV-seropositive.

The chain uses TRBV7-9 and TRBJ1-1; D ambiguous. The CDR3 extends over 11 amino acids. From germline, CDR1 is SEHNR and CDR2 FQNEAQ (reference sequence). The V end was cut by 5 bases, the J end by 6 bases, with 7 bases between. The CDR3 sequence is CASSPVAEAFF. The CDR3 bases are TGTGCCAGCAGCCCCGTCGCTGAAGCTTTCTTT.

The count of this clone is one. The V call is TRBV4-2, the J call TRBJ2-5; TRBD2 might be the D (5 bases). The DNA end is a closer match to TRBJ2-7, so the J assignment may be wrong. This CDR3 contains 12 residues. Germline V gives CDR1 LGHNA, CDR2 YNFKEQ. The CDR3 coding sequence is TGTGCCAGCAGCCGCGGGTCCTACGAGCAGTACTTC. Its protein is CASSRGSYEQYF.

V is TRBV18 and J is TRBJ1-1, with 8 bases fitting TRBD1. Trimming removed 3 bases from V and 1 base from J; junction bases left unmatched: 10. Germline V gene sequence: CDR1 KGHSH, CDR2 LQKENI. The CDR3 is made up of 17 amino acids. The DNA of the CDR3 is TGTGCCAGCTCACCCTTCGCCCGACAGGGGCGGAACACTGAAGCTTTCTTT. Protein product: CASSPFARQGRNTEAFF.

The chain has TRBV27 and TRBJ1-1, with TRBD1 matching 8 bases. CDR1 is MNHEY and CDR2 is SMNVEV in the germline V gene (reference sequence). The J segment lost 7 bases and the V segment lost 2 bases, leaving 3 bases of the junction unmatched. The CDR3 is 13 amino acids. The CDR3 spells CASSLGQGSEAFF. CDR3 bases: TGTGCCAGCAGTTTAGGACAGGGAAGTGAAGCTTTCTTT.

The chain links TRBV9 to TRBJ2-1, with D possibly being TRBD2 (5 bases). The CDR3 loop spans 16 amino acids. The germline V gene encodes CDR1 SGDLS and CDR2 YYNGEE. V gave up 5 bases and J gave up 0 bases, with 15 bases separating them. CDR3 DNA: TGTGCCAGCAGTAGCGCGGGCGGACTCTCCTACAATGAGCAGTTCTTC. Encoded protein: CASSSAGGLSYNEQFF.

The rearrangement links TRBV5-4 to TRBJ2-7; a possible D gene is TRBD2 (5 bases). The germline gives CDR1 SGHNT, CDR2 YYREEE (reference sequence). The CDR3 totals 12 residues. The V gene lost 3 bases and the J gene lost 1 base, with 5 bases spanning the gap. CDR3 sequence (DNA): TGTGCCAGCAGCTCGGGATCCTACGAGCAGTACTTC. It codes for CASSSGSYEQYF.

The gene calls are TRBV6-6 and TRBJ2-5, with D maybe TRBD1 (5 bases). With 2 bases removed from V and 1 base from J, the gap between germline ends came to 5 bases. CDR1 and CDR2 from the germline V gene are MNHNY and SVGAGI (reference sequence). The CDR3 covers 13 residues. CDR3 coding DNA: TGTGCCAGCAGTTACAGGGGCCAAGAGACCCAGTACTTC. Residues: CASSYRGQETQYF.

Here the CDR3 DNA reads TGTGCCTGTACAAGGGGGCAAGGCAATCAGCCCCAGCATTTT. Its translation is CACTRGQGNQPQHF. The rearrangement uses TRBV30 and TRBJ1-5, with 7 bases matching TRBD1. Trimming took 6 bases from V and 2 from J; bases not matched to a gene: 7. This CDR3 spans 14 amino acids. Germline loops: CDR1 GTSNPN, CDR2 SVGIG (reference sequence).

The rearrangement uses TRBV28 and TRBJ2-7; 12 bases match TRBD1. CDR1 MDHEN and CDR2 SYDVKM come from the germline V gene. The CDR3 consists of 15 residues. V shed 6 bases, J shed 3 bases, and the junction held 6 bases outside the gene matches. The CDR3 DNA reads as TGTGCCAGCAGCTCCCGGGACAGGGGGCACTACGAGCAGTACTTC. It codes for CASSSRDRGHYEQYF.

This clone was counted once. The CDR3 nucleotides are TGTGCCAGCAGTTACTCGTTTAAAGGGGGATCGGGGCAGTTCTTC. Its translation: CASSYSFKGGSGQFF. The chain is built from TRBV6-5 and TRBJ2-1, with D perhaps matching TRBD1 (6 bases). The germline V and J ends were trimmed by 0 bases and 12 bases, with 18 bases remaining between them. The length of the CDR3 is 15 residues. Looked up from germline, CDR1 is MNHEY and CDR2 is SVGAGI.

The V call is TRBV5-1, the J call TRBJ2-1, with D maybe TRBD2 (7 bases). Germline V CDR1 and CDR2: SGHRS, YFSETQ. Trimming shortened V by 2 bases and J by 3 bases, and 12 bases separated the two germline ends. The CDR3 extends over 15 amino acids. The CDR3 coding sequence is TGCGCCAGCAGCTTTGGGGGGGCTAGCTACAATGAGCAGTTCTTC. Protein product: CASSFGGASYNEQFF. Full variable domain (missing parts from reference TRBV5-1 and TRBJ2-1): KAGVTQTPRYLIKTRGQQVTLSCSPISGHRSVSWYQQTPGQGLQFLFEYFSETQRNKGNFPGRFSGRQFSNSRSEMNVSTLELGDSALYLCASSFGGASYNEQFFGPGTRLTVL.

The chain joins TRBV5-1 to TRBJ2-7; 10 positions match TRBD1. V was clipped by 0 bases and J by 6 bases; unmatched bases: 12. CDR1 and CDR2 from the germline V gene are SGHRS and YFSETQ. CDR3 size: 17 residues. The CDR3 DNA reads as TGCGCCAGCAGCTTGGCCCCGGGACAGGGGAGTAGGGGCGAGCAGTACTTC. It specifies CASSLAPGQGSRGEQYF.

This rearrangement joins TRBV5-1 to TRBJ2-3; D not certain. The ends were cut back, 0 bases at V and 3 bases at J, with 8 bases in the middle. The germline gives CDR1 SGHRS, CDR2 YFSETQ. The CDR3 has 14 amino acids. CDR3 sequence reads: CASSLGAQTDTQYF. CDR3 coding DNA: TGCGCCAGCAGCTTGGGAGCGCAGACAGATACGCAGTATTTT.

The CDR3 region has the DNA TGTGCCAGCAGCCAGCAGATGAGCGGCTCCTACGAGCAGTACTTC. It codes for CASSQQMSGSYEQYF. The chain employs TRBV7-9 and TRBJ2-7; weak D call: TRBD2 (5 bases). This CDR3 is 15 amino acids long. V was cut by 5 bases and J by 0 bases, with 14 bases left in between. Germline CDR1 and CDR2: SEHNR and FQNEAQ (reference sequence).

The rearrangement uses TRBV5-4 and TRBJ2-3; D unclear. This CDR3 has 13 residues. The germline CDR1 and CDR2 sequences are SGHNT and YYREEE (reference sequence). V gave up 1 base and J gave up 1 base, with 4 bases separating them. CDR3 loop: CASSLRGTDTQYF. The CDR3 DNA sequence: TGTGCCAGCAGCTTGCGGGGCACAGATACGCAGTATTTT.

CDR3 DNA sequence: TGTGCCAGCAGCCAGCCCCGGTGGACAGGGGATTCCTACGAGCAGTACTTC. It translates to CASSQPRWTGDSYEQYF. The rearrangement joins TRBV7-9 to TRBJ2-7, with 9 positions matching TRBD1. Germline V lookup: CDR1 SEHNR, CDR2 FQNEAQ (reference sequence). The trim removed 5 bases at V and 1 base at J, leaving 12 bases unmatched. CDR3 length: 17 residues.

The chain combines TRBV28 with TRBJ2-4, with 7 positions matching TRBD1. Trimming cost V 5 bases and J 8 bases; bases outside gene matches: 3. There are 12 residues in the CDR3. Germline loops: CDR1 MDHEN, CDR2 SYDVKM. This chain's CDR3 is CASSDRAHIQYF. CDR3 bases: TGTGCCAGCAGTGACAGGGCTCACATTCAGTACTTC.

V gene TRBV5-4 combines with J gene TRBJ1-2; a weak D match, TRBD1 (5 bases). The CDR3 runs 13 residues. V was trimmed by 4 bases and J by 4 bases, leaving 11 bases between them. Germline lookup yields CDR1 SGHNT and CDR2 YYREEE (reference sequence). Written as DNA, the CDR3 is TGTGCCAGCAGCCCCCGGGGGATCTATGGCTACACCTTC. Translating gives CASSPRGIYGYTF. The entire variable domain, with the rest obtained from reference TRBV5-4 and TRBJ1-2, is as follows: ETGVTQSPTHLIKTRGQQVTLRCSSQSGHNTVSWYQQALGQGPQFIFQYYREEENGRGNFPPRFSGLQFPNYSSELNVNALELDDSALYLCASSPRGIYGYTFGSGTRLTVV.

This clone was picked up one time. The genes are TRBV25-1 and TRBJ2-7, with D tentatively TRBD2 (5 bases). The CDR3 extends over 15 amino acids. Trimming pared 3 bases from V and 4 bases from J, leaving 16 bases between. Germline loops: CDR1 MGHDK, CDR2 SYGVNS. DNA of the CDR3: TGTGCCAGCAGTGATCCCACTAGTGCCCGGTACGAGCAGTACTTC. Its protein product is CASSDPTSARYEQYF.

The chain combines TRBV19 with TRBJ2-3; possible D gene TRBD2, 8 bases. The V gene's germline CDR1 is LNHDA and CDR2 SQIVND (reference sequence). V gave up 7 bases and J gave up 4 bases, with 18 bases separating them. The CDR3 runs 15 residues. The CDR3, as DNA: TGTGCCAGTACCGGGGGGGCAGGGGGGCCAGATACGCAGTATTTT. It specifies CASTGGAGGPDTQYF.